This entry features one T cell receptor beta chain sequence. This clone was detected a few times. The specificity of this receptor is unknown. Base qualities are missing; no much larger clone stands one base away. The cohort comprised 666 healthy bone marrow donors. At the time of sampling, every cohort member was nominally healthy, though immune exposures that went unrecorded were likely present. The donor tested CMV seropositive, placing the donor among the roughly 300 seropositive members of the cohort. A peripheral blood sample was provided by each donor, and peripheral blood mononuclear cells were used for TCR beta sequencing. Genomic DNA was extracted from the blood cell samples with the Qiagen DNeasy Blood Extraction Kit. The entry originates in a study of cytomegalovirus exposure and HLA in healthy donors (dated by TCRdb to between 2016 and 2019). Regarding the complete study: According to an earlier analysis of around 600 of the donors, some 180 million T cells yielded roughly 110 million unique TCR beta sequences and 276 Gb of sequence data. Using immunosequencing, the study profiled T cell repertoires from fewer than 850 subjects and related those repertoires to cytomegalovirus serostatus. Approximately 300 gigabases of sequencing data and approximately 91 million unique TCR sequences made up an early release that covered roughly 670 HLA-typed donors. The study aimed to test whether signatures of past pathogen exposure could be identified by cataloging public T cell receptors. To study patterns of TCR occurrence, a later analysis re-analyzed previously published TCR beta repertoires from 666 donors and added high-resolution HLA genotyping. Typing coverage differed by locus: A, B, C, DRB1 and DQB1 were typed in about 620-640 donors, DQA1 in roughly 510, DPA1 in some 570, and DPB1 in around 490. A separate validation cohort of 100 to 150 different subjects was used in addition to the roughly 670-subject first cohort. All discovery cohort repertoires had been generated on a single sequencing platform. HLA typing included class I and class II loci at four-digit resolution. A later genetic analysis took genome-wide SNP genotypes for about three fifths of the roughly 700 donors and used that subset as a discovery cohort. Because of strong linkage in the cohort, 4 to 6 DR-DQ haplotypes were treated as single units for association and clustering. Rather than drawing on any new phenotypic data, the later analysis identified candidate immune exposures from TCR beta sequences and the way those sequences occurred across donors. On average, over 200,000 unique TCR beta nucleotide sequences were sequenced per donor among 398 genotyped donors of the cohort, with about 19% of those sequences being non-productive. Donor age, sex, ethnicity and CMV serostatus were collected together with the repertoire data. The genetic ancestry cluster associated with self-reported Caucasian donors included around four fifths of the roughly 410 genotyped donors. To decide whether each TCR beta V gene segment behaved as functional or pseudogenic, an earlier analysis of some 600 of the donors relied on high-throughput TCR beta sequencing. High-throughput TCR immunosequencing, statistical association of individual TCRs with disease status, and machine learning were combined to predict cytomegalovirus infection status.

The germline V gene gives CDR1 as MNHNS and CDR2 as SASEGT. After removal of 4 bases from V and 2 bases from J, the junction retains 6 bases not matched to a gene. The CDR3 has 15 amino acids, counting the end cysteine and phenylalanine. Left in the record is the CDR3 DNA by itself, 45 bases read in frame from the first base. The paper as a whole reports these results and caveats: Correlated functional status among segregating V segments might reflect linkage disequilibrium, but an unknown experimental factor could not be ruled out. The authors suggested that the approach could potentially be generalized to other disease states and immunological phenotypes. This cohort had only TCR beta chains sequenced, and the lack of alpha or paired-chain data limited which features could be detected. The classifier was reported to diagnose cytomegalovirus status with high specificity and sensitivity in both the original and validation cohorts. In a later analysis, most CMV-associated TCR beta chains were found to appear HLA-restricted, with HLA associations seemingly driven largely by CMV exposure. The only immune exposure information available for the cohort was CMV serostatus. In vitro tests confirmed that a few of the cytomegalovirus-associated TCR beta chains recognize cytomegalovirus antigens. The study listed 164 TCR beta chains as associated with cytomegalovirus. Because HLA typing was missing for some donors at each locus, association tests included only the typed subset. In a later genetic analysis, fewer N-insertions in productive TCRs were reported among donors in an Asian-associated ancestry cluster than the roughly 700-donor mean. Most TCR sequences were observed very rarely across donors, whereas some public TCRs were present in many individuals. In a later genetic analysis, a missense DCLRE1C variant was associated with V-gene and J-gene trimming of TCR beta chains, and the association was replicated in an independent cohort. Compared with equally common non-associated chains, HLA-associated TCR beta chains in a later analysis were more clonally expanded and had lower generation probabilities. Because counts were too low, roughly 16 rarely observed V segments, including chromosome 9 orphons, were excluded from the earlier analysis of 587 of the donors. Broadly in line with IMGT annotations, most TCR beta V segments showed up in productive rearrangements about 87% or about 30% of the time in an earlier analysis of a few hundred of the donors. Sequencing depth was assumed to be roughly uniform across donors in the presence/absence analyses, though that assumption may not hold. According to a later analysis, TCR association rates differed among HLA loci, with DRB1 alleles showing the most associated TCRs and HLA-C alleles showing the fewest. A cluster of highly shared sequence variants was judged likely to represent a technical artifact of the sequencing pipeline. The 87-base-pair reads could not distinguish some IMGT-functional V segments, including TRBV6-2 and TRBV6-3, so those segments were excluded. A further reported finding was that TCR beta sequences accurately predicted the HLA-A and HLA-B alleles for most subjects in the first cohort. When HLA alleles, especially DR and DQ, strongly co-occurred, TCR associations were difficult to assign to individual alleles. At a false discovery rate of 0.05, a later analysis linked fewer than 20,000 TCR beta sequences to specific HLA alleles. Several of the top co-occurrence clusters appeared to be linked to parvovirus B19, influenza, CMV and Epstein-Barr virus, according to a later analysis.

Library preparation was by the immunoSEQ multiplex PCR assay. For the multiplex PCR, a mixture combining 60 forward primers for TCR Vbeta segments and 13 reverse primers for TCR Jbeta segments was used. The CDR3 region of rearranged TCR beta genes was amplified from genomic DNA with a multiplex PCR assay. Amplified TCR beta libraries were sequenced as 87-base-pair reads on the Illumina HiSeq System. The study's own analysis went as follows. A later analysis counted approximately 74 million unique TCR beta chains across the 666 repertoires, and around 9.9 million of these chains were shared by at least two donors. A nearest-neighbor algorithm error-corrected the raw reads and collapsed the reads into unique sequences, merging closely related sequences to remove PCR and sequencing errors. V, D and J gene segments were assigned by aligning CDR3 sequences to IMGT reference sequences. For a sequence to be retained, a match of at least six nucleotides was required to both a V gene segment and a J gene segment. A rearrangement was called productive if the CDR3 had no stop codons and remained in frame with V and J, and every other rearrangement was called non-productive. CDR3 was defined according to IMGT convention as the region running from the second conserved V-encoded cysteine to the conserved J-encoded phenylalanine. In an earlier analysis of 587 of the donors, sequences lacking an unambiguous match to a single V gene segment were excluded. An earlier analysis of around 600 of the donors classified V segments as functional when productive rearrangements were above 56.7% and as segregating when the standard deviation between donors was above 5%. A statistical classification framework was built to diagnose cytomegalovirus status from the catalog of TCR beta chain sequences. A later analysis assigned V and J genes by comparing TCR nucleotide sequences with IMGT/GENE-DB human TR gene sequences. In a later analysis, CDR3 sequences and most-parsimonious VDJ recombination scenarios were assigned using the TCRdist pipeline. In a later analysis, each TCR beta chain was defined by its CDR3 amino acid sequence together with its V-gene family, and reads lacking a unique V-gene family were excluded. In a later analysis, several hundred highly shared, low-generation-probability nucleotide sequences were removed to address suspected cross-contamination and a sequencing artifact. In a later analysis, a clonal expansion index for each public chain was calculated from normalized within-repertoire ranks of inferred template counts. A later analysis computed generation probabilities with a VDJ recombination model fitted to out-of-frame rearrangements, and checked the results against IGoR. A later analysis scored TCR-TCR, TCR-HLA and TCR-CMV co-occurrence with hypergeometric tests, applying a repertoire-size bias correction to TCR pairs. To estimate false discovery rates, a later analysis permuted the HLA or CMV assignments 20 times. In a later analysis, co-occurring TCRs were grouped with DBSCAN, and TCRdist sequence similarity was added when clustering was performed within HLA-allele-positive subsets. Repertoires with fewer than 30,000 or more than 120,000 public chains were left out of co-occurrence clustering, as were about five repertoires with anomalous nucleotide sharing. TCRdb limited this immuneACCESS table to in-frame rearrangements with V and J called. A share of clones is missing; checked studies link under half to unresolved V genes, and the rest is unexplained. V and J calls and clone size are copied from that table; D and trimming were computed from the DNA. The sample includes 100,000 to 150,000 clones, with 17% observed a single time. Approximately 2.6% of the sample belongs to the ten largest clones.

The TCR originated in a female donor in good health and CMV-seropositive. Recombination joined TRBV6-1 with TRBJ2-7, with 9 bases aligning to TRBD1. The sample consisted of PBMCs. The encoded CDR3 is CASSARTGATYEQYF. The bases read TGTGCCAGCAGTGCGCGGACAGGGGCAACCTACGAGCAGTACTTC.